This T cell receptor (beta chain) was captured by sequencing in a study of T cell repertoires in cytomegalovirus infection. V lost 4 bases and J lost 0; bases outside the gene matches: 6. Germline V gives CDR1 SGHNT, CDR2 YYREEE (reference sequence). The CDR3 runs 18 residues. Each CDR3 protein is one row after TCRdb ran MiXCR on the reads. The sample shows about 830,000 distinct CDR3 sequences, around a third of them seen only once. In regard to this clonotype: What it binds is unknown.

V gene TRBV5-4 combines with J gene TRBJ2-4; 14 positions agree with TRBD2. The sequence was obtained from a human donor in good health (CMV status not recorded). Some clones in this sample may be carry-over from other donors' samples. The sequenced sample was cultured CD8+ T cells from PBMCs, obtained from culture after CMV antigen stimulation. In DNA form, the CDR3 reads TGTGCCAGCAGCCCGGGACTAGCGGGGGCGCTAGCCAAAAACATTCAGTACTTC. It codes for CASSPGLAGALAKNIQYF. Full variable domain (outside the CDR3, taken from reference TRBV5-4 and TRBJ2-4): ETGVTQSPTHLIKTRGQQVTLRCSSQSGHNTVSWYQQALGQGPQFIFQYYREEENGRGNFPPRFSGLQFPNYSSELNVNALELDDSALYLCASSPGLAGALAKNIQYFGAGTRLSVL.